This TCR beta chain was sequenced in a study of shared clonotypes between healthy human individuals. Looking at the study overall: Each donor's CD4 naive and CD4 memory cells filled three plates apiece, CD8 naive two, and CD8 memory one.

Terminally differentiated effector memory CD45RA+ cells were excluded from the naive CD8 cells, which were CD45RO-negative and positively selected for CCR7. This clone was seen a single time. The antigen is not known. Study-level results: Estimated richness values were generally larger in naive subsets than in memory subsets. Naive CD4 clonotype sharing across a few donors was roughly 5%.

Under the authors' procedure: Junction-only immunoSEQ sequences carried no quality scores, so filtering differed. Data came from immunoSEQ multiplex PCR; TCRdb stores just in-frame clones and leaves some out. V, J and clone size are those of that table, while D and trimming were read from the DNA. This table has just over 2,000,000 clones, approximately 94% appearing once. The clonotype was recovered from a man in his late teens or twenties in good health. The sequencing input was naive CD8+ T cells sorted from blood.

The CDR3 sequence: CASSPNPGQGSYEQYF. The CDR3 DNA sequence: TGCGCCAGCAGCCCCAACCCGGGACAGGGATCCTACGAGCAGTACTTC. The chain recombines TRBV5-1 with TRBJ2-7; TRBD1 matches at 9 bases. There are 16 residues in the CDR3. CDR1 and CDR2 (germline): SGHRS, YFSETQ. With 4 bases clipped from V and 1 base from J, the junction kept 9 bases outside the gene matches. Based on the CDR3 plus reference TRBV5-1 and TRBJ2-7, the full variable domain is KAGVTQTPRYLIKTRGQQVTLSCSPISGHRSVSWYQQTPGQGLQFLFEYFSETQRNKGNFPGRFSGRQFSNSRSEMNVSTLELGDSALYLCASSPNPGQGSYEQYFGPGTRLTVT.